This is a list of T cell receptor beta chains from one sample in a study of OX40 agonist ivuxolimab in advanced cancers. Produced via immunoSEQ multiplex PCR; TCRdb's table is partial and in-frame only. The sample shows tens of thousands of clones, about 89% of them seen only once. The sequencing used CD4+ or CD8+ T cells sorted from blood, collected in a trial of the OX40 agonist ivuxolimab. The receptors shown here come from an adult with an advanced solid tumor such as melanoma, head and neck, liver or kidney cancer. The CDR3 runs from the conserved cysteine through the conserved F or W. The D gene is left open where the match is weak. The size field is filled for only some rows; it gives once, few, many or a size class.

j_call	clone_size	v_call	d_call	cdr3_aa	cdr3_nt
TRBJ2-1	.	TRBV27	.	CASSIDLGGLNEQFF	TGTGCCAGCAGCATTGATCTGGGGGGGCTCAATGAGCAGTTCTTC
TRBJ2-1	.	TRBV11-3	TRBD2	CASSSGTSGSIYEQFF	TGTGCCAGCAGCTCCGGGACTAGCGGGAGTATATATGAGCAGTTCTTC
TRBJ1-5	.	TRBV7-2	TRBD1	CASSSTGGLQPQHF	TGTGCCAGCAGCTCGACAGGGGGCCTTCAGCCCCAGCATTTT
TRBJ2-1	.	TRBV2	TRBD2	CASSVGGAYNEQFF	TGTGCCAGCAGTGTTGGGGGGGCCTACAATGAGCAGTTCTTC
TRBJ2-2	.	TRBV7-2	TRBD1	CASSPGGLRELFF	TGTGCCAGCAGCCCAGGGGGTTTACGGGAGCTGTTTTTT
TRBJ2-3	.	TRBV11-2	.	CASSPSGGSTDTQYF	TGTGCCAGCAGCCCCTCCGGTGGGAGCACAGATACGCAGTATTTT
TRBJ2-6	.	TRBV4-1	.	CASSQEPGYFTGANVLTF	TGCGCCAGCAGCCAAGAGCCGGGTTATTTTACTGGGGCCAACGTCCTGACTTTC
TRBJ2-7	.	TRBV7-8	TRBD1	CASSLGGPGQGAYEQYF	TGTGCCAGCAGCTTAGGCGGCCCGGGACAGGGGGCCTACGAGCAGTACTTC
TRBJ1-5	.	TRBV5-5	.	CASSLTGVEQPQHF	TGTGCCAGCAGCCTGACAGGAGTTGAACAGCCCCAGCATTTT
TRBJ1-2	.	TRBV6-5	.	CASSYVSESGYTF	TGTGCCAGCAGTTACGTCTCAGAATCTGGCTACACCTTC
TRBJ1-1	once	TRBV7-9	.	CASPINDSYTEAFF	TGTGCCAGTCCCATTAACGACAGTTACACTGAAGCTTTCTTT
TRBJ2-3	.	TRBV18	TRBD2	CASSPTGTSGSPPDTDTQYF	TGTGCCAGCTCACCAACCGGGACTAGCGGGAGTCCCCCAGACACAGATACGCAGTATTTT
TRBJ2-3	.	TRBV27	.	CASSSRLESTDTQYF	TGTGCCAGCAGTTCGCGACTAGAAAGTACAGATACGCAGTATTTT
TRBJ2-7	.	TRBV27	.	CASSFAGRGSYEQYF	TGTGCCAGCAGTTTCGCGGGTAGGGGCTCCTACGAGCAGTACTTC
TRBJ1-2	.	TRBV5-4	.	CASSPEGRVVGGYTF	TGTGCCAGCAGCCCGGAGGGCAGGGTAGTCGGTGGCTACACCTTC
TRBJ1-3	.	TRBV6-5	.	CASSLGDTIYF	TGTGCCAGCAGTCTCGGTGACACCATATATTTT
TRBJ2-5	.	TRBV7-2	.	CASSPLGQETQYF	TGTGCCAGCAGCCCCCTAGGTCAAGAGACCCAGTACTTC
TRBJ2-5	.	TRBV6-1	TRBD1	CASTIGTGGETQYF	TGTGCCAGCACTATCGGGACAGGGGGAGAGACCCAGTACTTC
TRBJ1-2	.	TRBV7-3	.	CASSLPGRGYTF	TGTGCCAGCAGCCTCCCGGGACGGGGCTACACCTTC
TRBJ2-1	.	TRBV5-5	TRBD1	CASSPRQGEHNEQFF	TGTGCCAGCAGCCCTCGACAGGGGGAGCACAATGAGCAGTTCTTC
TRBJ2-2	.	TRBV4-1	.	CASSLQPGPGELFF	TGCGCCAGCAGCCTTCAACCGGGACCCGGGGAGCTGTTTTTT
TRBJ2-1	.	TRBV27	.	CASSFGGGGNEQFF	TGTGCCAGCAGTTTTGGAGGGGGGGGCAATGAGCAGTTCTTC
TRBJ2-3	.	TRBV5-1	.	CASSLGRGARDTQYF	TGCGCCAGCAGCTTGGGGCGGGGCGCCAGGGATACGCAGTATTTT
TRBJ1-2	.	TRBV15	.	CATAQGQSYGYTF	TGTGCCACAGCCCAAGGGCAGTCATATGGCTACACCTTC
TRBJ1-2	once	TRBV4-2	.	CASSPETGLGYTF	TGTGCCAGCAGCCCCGAGACCGGATTGGGCTACACCTTC
TRBJ2-2	.	TRBV27	TRBD1	CASRLDREDTGELFF	TGTGCCAGCAGACTAGACAGGGAAGACACCGGGGAGCTGTTTTTT
TRBJ2-1	.	TRBV5-1	.	CASSSRLAVHNEQFF	TGCGCCAGCAGCTCCAGACTGGCGGTTCACAATGAGCAGTTCTTC
TRBJ2-2	once	TRBV4-3	.	CASSQVLALTGDTGELFF	TGCGCCAGCAGCCAAGTATTGGCCTTAACAGGCGACACCGGGGAGCTGTTTTTT
TRBJ2-4	.	TRBV19	.	CASTMGPSRAF	TGTGCCAGTACAATGGGACCGAGTAGGGCTTTC
TRBJ1-4	once	TRBV28	.	CASSQAKKLFF	TGTGCCAGCAGCCAAGCAAAAAAACTGTTTTTT
TRBJ2-7	once	TRBV10-1	.	CASKGHYEQYF	TGCGCCAGCAAGGGGCACTACGAGCAGTACTTC
TRBJ2-5	.	TRBV7-2	TRBD1	CASSVTGGETQYF	TGTGCCAGCAGCGTTACAGGGGGAGAGACCCAGTACTTC
TRBJ2-1	.	TRBV28	.	CASSSRGVGHNEQFF	TGTGCCAGCAGTTCAAGGGGAGTAGGCCACAATGAGCAGTTCTTC
TRBJ2-3	.	TRBV13	.	CASSPNGGASTDTQYF	TGTGCCAGCAGCCCGAACGGGGGTGCGAGCACAGATACGCAGTATTTT
TRBJ1-2	once	TRBV5-6	.	CASSGGTGKSGGYTF	TGTGCCAGCAGCGGGGGTACCGGTAAATCAGGTGGCTACACCTTC
TRBJ1-3	once	TRBV5-4	.	CASSRLVGGSGNTIYF	TGTGCCAGCAGTAGGCTGGTCGGAGGGTCTGGAAACACCATATATTTT
TRBJ2-3	once	TRBV7-3	TRBD2	CASSLSGSGISTDTQYF	TGTGCCAGCAGCTTAAGCGGTAGCGGGATAAGCACAGATACGCAGTATTTT
TRBJ2-7	medium-sized	TRBV10-1	TRBD2	CASSDGTSGTSEQYF	TGCGCCAGCAGTGACGGGACTAGCGGGACAAGCGAGCAGTACTTC
TRBJ2-6	.	TRBV5-1	.	CASSPMEGSGANVLTF	TGCGCCAGCAGCCCCATGGAGGGCTCTGGGGCCAACGTCCTGACTTTC
TRBJ2-3	.	TRBV19	.	CASSYLRTDTQYF	TGTGCCAGTAGCTACCTAAGGACAGATACGCAGTATTTT
TRBJ2-2	.	TRBV4-3	TRBD1	CASSQGPGGAGELFF	TGCGCCAGCAGCCAAGGGCCAGGGGGCGCCGGGGAGCTGTTTTTT
TRBJ1-2	.	TRBV15	.	CATSRDNQPSRGYTF	TGTGCCACCAGCAGAGATAATCAGCCTTCTCGTGGCTACACCTTC
TRBJ2-7	.	TRBV6-6	.	CASSLTSSYEQYF	TGTGCCAGCAGTCTCACTAGCTCCTACGAGCAGTACTTC
TRBJ1-4	.	TRBV9	.	CASSAQATNEKLFF	TGTGCCAGCAGCGCTCAGGCAACTAATGAAAAACTGTTTTTT
TRBJ2-7	.	TRBV4-3	.	CASSQLASYEQYF	TGCGCCAGCAGCCAACTCGCCTCCTACGAGCAGTACTTC
TRBJ1-1	once	TRBV28	.	CASISGGNTEAFF	TGTGCCAGCATCTCTGGCGGGAACACTGAAGCTTTCTTT
TRBJ2-3	.	TRBV21-1	.	CASSQGQDTQYF	TGTGCCAGCAGTCAGGGCCAAGATACGCAGTATTTT
TRBJ1-1	once	TRBV19	TRBD1	CASRSGTGDIGTEAFF	TGTGCCAGTAGATCCGGGACAGGCGATATAGGGACTGAAGCTTTCTTT
TRBJ2-2	.	TRBV5-1	.	CASSKDRNTGELFF	TGCGCCAGCAGCAAGGACAGGAACACCGGGGAGCTGTTTTTT
TRBJ2-3	.	TRBV7-2	.	CASSLAPGTDTQYF	TGTGCCAGCAGCTTAGCACCCGGCACAGATACGCAGTATTTT
TRBJ2-7	.	TRBV28	TRBD2	CAIQSVAGGPYEQYF	TGTGCCATTCAGAGTGTTGCGGGAGGGCCCTACGAGCAGTACTTC
TRBJ2-2	few	TRBV28	TRBD2	CASSLFGSGGGELFF	TGTGCCAGCAGTTTATTTGGCTCGGGGGGCGGGGAGCTGTTTTTT
TRBJ2-1	.	TRBV7-2	TRBD2	CASSGPGLAAFSSYNEQFF	TGTGCCAGCAGCGGCCCGGGACTAGCGGCCTTCAGCTCCTACAATGAGCAGTTCTTC
TRBJ1-1	.	TRBV6-6	.	CASSYGGAGGTEAFF	TGTGCCAGCAGTTACGGTGGGGCGGGGGGCACTGAAGCTTTCTTT